Listed below are T cell receptor beta chains from one sample, sequenced in a study of memory CD4+ T cells and cytomegalovirus serostatus. This table comes from immunoSEQ multiplex PCR, and its TCRdb copy is limited to in-frame clones, with some not included. Of 45,000 to 65,000 clones in the sample, around four fifths were seen once. Input material: memory CD4+ T cells from blood. The receptors derive from an adult in good health and CMV-seropositive. Both conserved end residues are part of each CDR3. The D gene is left open where the match is weak. The listing skips clone size in some rows; elsewhere it reads once, few, many or a size class.

size	V	D	J	CDR3	DNA
NA	TRBV6-5	NA	TRBJ2-2	CASSYTVQDTGELFF	TGTGCCAGCAGTTACACGGTACAGGACACCGGGGAGCTGTTTTTT
once	TRBV7-6	NA	TRBJ2-7	CASSLGGPEKEQYF	TGTGCCAGCAGCTTAGGAGGGCCGGAGAAGGAGCAGTACTTC
NA	TRBV5-3	NA	TRBJ2-7	CARRARGPLSYEQYF	TGTGCCAGAAGGGCCCGGGGTCCTCTCTCCTACGAGCAGTACTTC
NA	TRBV6-1	NA	TRBJ2-7	CASSPRTENEQYF	TGTGCCAGCAGTCCCCGGACGGAAAACGAGCAGTACTTC
NA	TRBV18	NA	TRBJ2-2	CASSPRGQRLDTGELFF	TGTGCCAGCTCACCACGCGGACAGCGACTCGACACCGGGGAGCTGTTTTTT
NA	TRBV5-6	NA	TRBJ2-1	CASSNYGGEQFF	TGTGCCAGCAGCAACTACGGGGGTGAGCAGTTCTTC
NA	TRBV4-2	TRBD2	TRBJ2-1	CASSQSGTSGSKGQFF	TGTGCCAGCAGCCAAAGCGGGACTAGCGGGAGCAAGGGGCAGTTCTTC
NA	TRBV7-6	NA	TRBJ2-2	CASSPRAGELFF	TGTGCCAGCAGTCCTAGGGCCGGGGAGCTGTTTTTT
NA	TRBV7-3	TRBD1	TRBJ1-1	CASSPQGGQVAFF	TGTGCCAGCAGCCCCCAGGGGGGGCAGGTGGCTTTCTTT
NA	TRBV11-2	TRBD1	TRBJ2-7	CASSSGTAQVRQYF	TGTGCCAGCAGCTCCGGGACAGCCCAGGTTAGGCAGTACTTC
NA	TRBV18	NA	TRBJ2-3	CASSPWGQRDTQYF	TGTGCCAGCTCACCCTGGGGGCAGAGAGATACGCAGTATTTT